A selection of T cell receptor beta chains follows, all from one sample in a study of T-cell reconstitution after alpha-beta-depleted transplantation in children. From the PCR reads, TCRdb called clonotypes with MiXCR, one entry per CDR3 protein. The sample contains 150,000 to 200,000 distinct CDR3 sequences, roughly 6.8% of which appear only once. The specimen was PBMCs from the stem cell graft donor, collected from the stem cell graft. The receptors shown here come from a human donor who donated a stem cell graft to a child with Wiskott-Aldrich syndrome. The CDR3 runs from the conserved cysteine through the conserved F or W. A D gene is named only where the DNA matches it firmly. Not every row has a clone size; where given, it reads once, few, many or a size class.

v_gene	d_gene	j_gene	abundance	CDR3nt	CDR3aa
TRBV20-1	TRBD1	TRBJ1-2	many	TGCAGTGCTCGGGACAGGGGATACTATGGCTACACCTTC	CSARDRGYYGYTF
TRBV29-1	TRBD1	TRBJ2-2	many	TGCAGCACAGACAGGGCGAACACCGGGGAGCTGTTTTTT	CSTDRANTGELFF
TRBV20-1	.	TRBJ2-3	many	TGCAGTGAGGGAAAGCCTACAGATACGCAGTATTTT	CSEGKPTDTQYF
TRBV5-8	TRBD2	TRBJ2-1	many	TGTGCCAGCAGCTTGTGGGCGGGAGAGGGGTACAATGAGCAGTTCTTC	CASSLWAGEGYNEQFF
TRBV10-3	TRBD2	TRBJ2-7	few	TGTGCCACCCGACTAGCGGGAGTTGAGCAGTACTTC	CATRLAGVEQYF
TRBV7-8	.	TRBJ2-3	.	TGTGCCAGCCAAAAGGGACCGGGTGTGGGCACAGATACGCAGTATTTT	CASQKGPGVGTDTQYF
TRBV5-1	.	TRBJ2-2	.	TGCGCCAGTACTCCGGGCTACACCGGGGAGCTGTTTTTT	CASTPGYTGELFF
TRBV20-1	TRBD1	TRBJ2-5	many	TGCAGTGCTAGAGATTGGAGAAAAGCACCGGGACAGGGAAAAGAGACCCAGTACTTC	CSARDWRKAPGQGKETQYF
TRBV5-6	TRBD1	TRBJ1-2	many	TGTGCCAGCAGCTCGGAACTGGACAGGGCGCTAGACTATGGCTACACCTTC	CASSSELDRALDYGYTF
TRBV5-1	TRBD2	TRBJ2-1	many	TGCGCCAGCAGCTTGTGGAGGGGAGGGTACAATGAGCAGTTCTTC	CASSLWRGGYNEQFF
TRBV5-1	.	TRBJ2-7	many	TGCGCCAGCAGCGGGGTAGACAGCTACGAGCAGTACTTC	CASSGVDSYEQYF
TRBV6-2/TRBV6-3	.	TRBJ2-7	few	TGTGCCAGCAGTGAGTACTACGAGCAGTACTTC	CASSEYYEQYF
TRBV5-1	TRBD1	TRBJ2-7	many	TGCGCCAGCAGTATTCAGGGGGCCTTGTCCTACGAGCAGTACTTC	CASSIQGALSYEQYF
TRBV6-1	TRBD2	TRBJ2-1	many	TGTGCCAGCAGGGGACTAGCGGGTCCTAAGCAGTTCTTC	CASRGLAGPKQFF
TRBV3-1	.	TRBJ2-5	many	TGTGCCAGCAGCCAAGATTGGAGACAGATGGGGACCCAGTACTTC	CASSQDWRQMGTQYF
TRBV5-1	.	TRBJ1-4	.	TGCGCCAGCAGCTTGAGCTTTGGCGTGAGTCAGGCAGGTGAAAAACTGTTTTTT	CASSLSFGVSQAGEKLFF
TRBV20-1	TRBD2	TRBJ2-3	many	TGCAGTGCTCCGACTAGCCCTTCCACAGATACGCAGTATTTT	CSAPTSPSTDTQYF
TRBV12-3/TRBV12-4	.	TRBJ2-1	many	TGTGCCAGCACTAGGGGACGGGGGCCCTACAATGAGCAGTTCTTC	CASTRGRGPYNEQFF
TRBV7-2	.	TRBJ1-5	.	TGTGCCAGCAGCTTAATCGAGGGTTACGGCAATCAGCCCCAGCATTTT	CASSLIEGYGNQPQHF
TRBV20-1	TRBD1	TRBJ1-2	many	TGCAGTGCTCCCGGGACAGGGGGGCCAAACTATGGCTACACCTTC	CSAPGTGGPNYGYTF
TRBV29-1	.	TRBJ2-3	many	TGCAGCGAAGTAGACTTAACGCTTAGCACAGATACGCAGTATTTT	CSEVDLTLSTDTQYF
TRBV12-3/TRBV12-4	TRBD1	TRBJ1-1	many	TGTGCCAGCAGTTACAACAGGGGTCGGACTGAAGCTTTCTTT	CASSYNRGRTEAFF
TRBV5-1	TRBD1	TRBJ2-1	few	TGCGCCAGCAGCTTACTTCGGACAGGGGAGAATGAGCAGTTCTTC	CASSLLRTGENEQFF
TRBV2	.	TRBJ2-1	many	TGTGCCAGCAGTGAAGACTACGACTTATACAATGAGCAGTTCTTC	CASSEDYDLYNEQFF
TRBV6-5	.	TRBJ2-1	many	TGTGCCAGCAGCCCTGGACCTAGGCGGAATGAGCAGTTCTTC	CASSPGPRRNEQFF